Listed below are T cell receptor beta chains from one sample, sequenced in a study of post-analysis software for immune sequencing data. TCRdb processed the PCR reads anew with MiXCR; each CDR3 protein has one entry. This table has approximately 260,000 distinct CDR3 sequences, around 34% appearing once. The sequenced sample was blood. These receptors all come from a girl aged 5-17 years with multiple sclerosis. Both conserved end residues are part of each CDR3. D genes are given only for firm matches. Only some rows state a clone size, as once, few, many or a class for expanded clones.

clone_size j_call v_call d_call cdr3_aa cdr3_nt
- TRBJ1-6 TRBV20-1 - CSALDPRQANSPLHF TGCAGTGCCCTCGACCCGAGACAGGCTAATTCACCCCTCCACTTT
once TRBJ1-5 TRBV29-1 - CSVSTREDQPQHF TGCAGCGTGAGTACACGGGAGGATCAACCCCAGCATTTT
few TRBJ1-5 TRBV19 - CASRRGGLNQPQHF TGTGCCAGTAGGCGTGGTGGACTGAATCAGCCCCAGCATTTT
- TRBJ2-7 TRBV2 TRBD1 CTSRQGGTYEQYF TGTACCAGCCGACAGGGCGGAACCTACGAGCAGTACTTC
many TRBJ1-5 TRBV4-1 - CASSQLGLGNQPQHF TGCGCCAGCAGCCAACTGGGACTCGGAAATCAGCCCCAGCATTTT
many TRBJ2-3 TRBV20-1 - CSVGGKGGLDYTQYF TGCAGTGTAGGAGGGAAGGGGGGCCTTGATTATACGCAGTATTTT
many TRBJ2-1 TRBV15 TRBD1 CATSPGQGSSYNEQFF TGTGCCACCAGCCCCGGACAGGGAAGCTCCTACAATGAGCAGTTCTTC
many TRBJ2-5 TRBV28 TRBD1 CASSLGQYREETQYF TGTGCCAGCAGTTTGGGACAGTACCGAGAAGAGACCCAGTACTTC
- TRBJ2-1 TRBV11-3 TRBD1 CASSLQGDSYNEQFF TGTGCCAGCAGCTTACAGGGGGACAGCTACAATGAGCAGTTCTTC
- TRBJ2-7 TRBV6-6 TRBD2 CASSFREGGPYEQYF TGTGCCAGCAGTTTCAGGGAGGGCGGACCCTACGAGCAGTACTTC
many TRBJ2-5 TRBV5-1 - CASSLSSGSETQYF TGCGCCAGCAGCCTTTCTTCGGGATCGGAGACCCAGTACTTC
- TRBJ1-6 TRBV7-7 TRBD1 CASSFRDSKADSPLHF TGTGCTAGCAGCTTTCGGGACAGTAAGGCTGATTCACCCCTCCACTTT
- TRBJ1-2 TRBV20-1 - CSAGAGEALYGYTF TGCAGTGCCGGCGCAGGGGAGGCTCTTTATGGCTACACCTTC
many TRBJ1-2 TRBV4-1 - CASSQDGGYTF TGCGCCAGCAGCCAAGACGGCGGCTACACCTTC
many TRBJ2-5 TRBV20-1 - CSARGTGTQETQYF TGCAGTGCTAGAGGAACAGGGACACAAGAGACCCAGTACTTC
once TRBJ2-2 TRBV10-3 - CAISELGELFF TGTGCCATCAGTGAACTCGGGGAGCTGTTTTTT
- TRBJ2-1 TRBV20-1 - CRAGGEYNEQFF TGCAGGGCCGGAGGGGAGTACAATGAGCAGTTCTTC
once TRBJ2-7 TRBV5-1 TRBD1 CASSPDRAYEQYF TGCGCCAGCAGCCCGGACAGGGCCTACGAGCAGTACTTC
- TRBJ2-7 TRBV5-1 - CASSLSRGPYEQYF TGCGCCAGCAGCTTGTCCCGGGGCCCCTACGAGCAGTACTTC
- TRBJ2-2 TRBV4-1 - CASSTRWGNTGELFF TGCGCCAGCAGCACCCGTTGGGGGAACACCGGGGAGCTGTTTTTT
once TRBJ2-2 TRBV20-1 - CSATGSENPGELFF TGCAGTGCGACGGGTAGCGAAAATCCCGGGGAGCTGTTTTTT
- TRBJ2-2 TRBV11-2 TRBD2 CASSPALAGENTGELFF TGTGCCAGCAGCCCTGCTCTGGCGGGGGAGAACACCGGGGAGCTGTTTTTT
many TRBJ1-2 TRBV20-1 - CSARVGGGYTF TGCAGTGCTAGAGTTGGGGGTGGCTACACCTTC
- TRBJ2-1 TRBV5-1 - CASSLGAAGALYNEQFF TGCGCCAGCAGCTTGGGTGCCGCAGGGGCCCTCTACAATGAGCAGTTCTTC
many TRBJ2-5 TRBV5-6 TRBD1 CASHEGGQAVQETQYF TGTGCCAGCCACGAAGGAGGACAGGCGGTTCAAGAGACCCAGTACTTC
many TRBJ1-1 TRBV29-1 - CSVEMGAAFF TGCAGCGTTGAAATGGGGGCGGCTTTCTTT
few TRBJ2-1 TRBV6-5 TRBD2 CASSPAGLAGGDEQFF TGTGCCAGCAGTCCCGCGGGACTAGCGGGAGGCGATGAGCAGTTCTTC
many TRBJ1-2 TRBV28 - CANTLSGSSRGYTF TGTGCCAACACCCTAAGTGGGAGTTCTCGGGGCTACACCTTC
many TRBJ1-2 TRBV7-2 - CASSLQGAGHYGYTF TGTGCCAGCAGCCTCCAAGGGGCAGGACACTATGGCTACACCTTC
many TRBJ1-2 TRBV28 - CASSSPESPYGYTF TGTGCCAGCAGTTCCCCGGAGAGCCCCTATGGCTACACCTTC
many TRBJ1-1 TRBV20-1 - CSAADSSLNTEAFF TGCAGTGCCGCTGACAGTTCTCTAAACACTGAAGCTTTCTTT
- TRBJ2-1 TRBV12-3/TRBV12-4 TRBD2 CASSLGGGPGEQFF TGTGCCAGCAGTTTAGGGGGAGGGCCTGGGGAGCAGTTCTTC